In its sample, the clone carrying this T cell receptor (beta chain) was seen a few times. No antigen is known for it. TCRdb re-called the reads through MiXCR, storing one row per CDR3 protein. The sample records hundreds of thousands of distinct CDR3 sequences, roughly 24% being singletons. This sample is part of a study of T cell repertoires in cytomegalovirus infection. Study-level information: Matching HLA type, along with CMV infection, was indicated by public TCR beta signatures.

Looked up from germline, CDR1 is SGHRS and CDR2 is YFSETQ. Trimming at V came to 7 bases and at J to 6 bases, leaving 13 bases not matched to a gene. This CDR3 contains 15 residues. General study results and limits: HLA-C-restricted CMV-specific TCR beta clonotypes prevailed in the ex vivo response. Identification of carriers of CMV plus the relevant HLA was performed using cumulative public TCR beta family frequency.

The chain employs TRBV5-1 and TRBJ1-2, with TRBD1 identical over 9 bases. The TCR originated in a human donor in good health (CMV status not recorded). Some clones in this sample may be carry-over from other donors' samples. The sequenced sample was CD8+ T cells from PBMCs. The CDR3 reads CASVLGTGGTDGYTF. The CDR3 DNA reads TGCGCCAGCGTGCTGGGAACAGGGGGCACGGATGGCTACACCTTC.